The 25 T cell receptor beta chains below were found in one sample sequenced in a study of blood T cells in healthy people across ages. The authors ran a second PCR of 7 to 11 cycles using a sample-barcoded 5' primer and a J-beta primer mix. TCRdb passed the 5' RACE reads through MiXCR, listing each CDR3 protein once. Of about 1.6 million distinct CDR3 sequences detected, approximately 32% appear once; the ten largest clones hold roughly 10%. Sequenced sample: blood. Receptor source: a woman in her 30s in good health.

There are a few counts of this clonotype. The chain is built from TRBV21-1 and TRBJ2-7; the D call of TRBD1 is as the table states it, not checked on the DNA. TRBV21-1 is classified as a pseudogene. This CDR3 comprises 14 residues. The CDR3 DNA reads TGTGCCGCGACGGACAGGTCAAGCTCCTACGAGCAGTACTTC. Translating it yields CAATDRSSSYEQYF.

The CDR3 DNA sequence: TGCAGTGCTAGAGATCGGGGGGAGGGAATACAAGAGACCCAGTACTTC. Its translation: CSARDRGEGIQETQYF. The rearrangement joins TRBV20-1 to TRBJ2-5, with 7 bases fitting TRBD2. Germline trimming cut 0 bases from V and 2 bases from J; bases unmatched to any gene: 9. Per the germline V gene, CDR1 is DFQATT and CDR2 is SNEGSKA (reference sequence). There are 16 residues in the CDR3.

The chain recombines TRBV5-5 with TRBJ2-1, with 9 bases aligning to TRBD2. Looked up from germline, CDR1 is SGHKS and CDR2 is YYEKEE (reference sequence). The CDR3 has 17 amino acids. The V and J ends lost 0 bases and 9 bases, in that order; junction bases with no gene match: 13. The CDR3 loop reads CASSLVGAGGHIAEQFF. DNA for the CDR3: TGTGCCAGCAGCTTGGTCGGTGCGGGGGGGCATATAGCTGAGCAGTTCTTC.

The V and J genes are TRBV30 and TRBJ2-1, with 7 bases identical to TRBD2. With 3 bases clipped from V and 5 bases from J, the junction kept 1 base outside the gene matches. This CDR3 has 12 amino acids. Germline loops: CDR1 GTSNPN, CDR2 SVGIG (reference sequence). CDR3 coding DNA: TGTGCCTGGAGCCGGGAGGACAATGAGCAGTTCTTC. This translates into CAWSREDNEQFF.

The chain combines TRBV28 with TRBJ2-3, with 7 bases that match TRBD2. With V trimmed by 3 bases and J by 4 bases, 7 bases remained unmatched. The CDR3 totals 15 residues. From germline, CDR1 is MDHEN and CDR2 SYDVKM. The CDR3 is CASSLGRGPADTQYF. The CDR3 DNA is TGTGCCAGCAGTTTGGGGAGGGGCCCGGCAGATACGCAGTATTTT.

As to this clonotype: The junction departs from germline at one end; a sequencing error may be responsible. The V call is TRBV28, the J call TRBJ2-5; 8 bases are a match to TRBD1. Germline lookup yields CDR1 MDHEN and CDR2 SYDVKM. The length of the CDR3 is 14 residues. Here the CDR3 reads CVSSSTDRAETQYF. The CDR3 DNA is TGTGTCAGCAGTTCCACGGACAGGGCTGAGACCCAGTACTTC.

The chain uses TRBV20-1 and TRBJ2-7; D not resolved. V shed 2 bases and J shed 3 bases, with 8 bases lying between them. Germline V gene lookup returns CDR1 DFQATT and CDR2 SNEGSKA (reference sequence). The CDR3 length is 12 residues. The CDR3 DNA reads as TGCAGTGCTAGACCCACTCTCTACGAGCAGTACTTC. As protein: CSARPTLYEQYF.

The chain is built from TRBV2 and TRBJ2-1; D might be TRBD1 (5 bases). The CDR3 spans 13 residues. Between the trimmed V and J ends, which lost 2 bases and 8 bases, there was a span of 10 bases. CDR1 and CDR2 from the germline V gene are SNHLY and FYNNEI. CDR3 amino acids: CASSESGLHEQFF. CDR3 in DNA: TGTGCCAGCAGTGAATCAGGGTTACATGAGCAGTTCTTC.

The chain uses TRBV20-1 and TRBJ2-5; 12 bases are a match to TRBD2. The CDR3 covers 17 residues. V was pared by 0 bases and J by 5 bases, with 10 bases of the junction left unmatched. Per the germline V gene, CDR1 is DFQATT and CDR2 is SNEGSKA (reference sequence). This CDR3 is CSARDIGLAGGRETQYF. DNA for the CDR3: TGCAGTGCTAGAGATATCGGGCTAGCGGGAGGGCGTGAGACCCAGTACTTC.

The chain has TRBV6-5 and TRBJ2-1; 10 positions match TRBD2. Per germline, CDR1 MNHEY and CDR2 SVGAGI. CDR3 length equals 19 residues. V lost 4 bases, J lost 7 bases, and 19 bases stayed unmatched. The CDR3, as DNA: TGTGCCAGCAGTTCGAGGAGCGGGGGGGCCTGGTTCCAGCAGAATGAGCAGTTCTTC. It specifies CASSSRSGGAWFQQNEQFF.

This chain connects TRBV13 to TRBJ1-1; maybe TRBD1 (6 bases). CDR1 and CDR2 from the germline V gene are PRHDT and FYEKMQ (reference sequence). The CDR3 has 15 residues. V was pared by 5 bases and J by 5 bases, with 18 bases between. CDR3 sequence (DNA): TGTGCCAGCAGCCCTAGTGGCAGGGGAGGGACTGAAGCTTTCTTT. Encoded protein: CASSPSGRGGTEAFF.

V is TRBV30 and J is TRBJ1-4; 10 bases align to TRBD1. Trimming at V came to 4 bases and at J to 5 bases, leaving 4 bases not matched to a gene. The germline gives CDR1 GTSNPN, CDR2 SVGIG (reference sequence). This CDR3 comprises 14 residues. In DNA, the CDR3 is TGTGCCTGGACCCCGGGACAGGGGAATGAAAAACTGTTTTTT. Encoded protein: CAWTPGQGNEKLFF.

This clonotype was observed at least ten times. The chain employs TRBV5-1 and TRBJ2-1; TRBD2 matches at 11 bases. The V and J ends lost 0 bases and 6 bases, in that order; junction bases with no gene match: 8. CDR1 and CDR2 from the germline V gene are SGHRS and YFSETQ. The CDR3 has 17 residues. CDR3 sequence: CASSLGSTSGGTNEQFF. The CDR3 coding sequence is TGCGCCAGCAGCTTGGGCTCCACTAGCGGGGGAACCAATGAGCAGTTCTTC.

This clonotype was counted between two and nine times. The V call is TRBV27, the J call TRBJ1-2; weak D call: TRBD1 (6 bases). This CDR3 has 14 residues. The V gene's germline CDR1 is MNHEY and CDR2 SMNVEV (reference sequence). V was trimmed by 4 bases and J by 5 bases, leaving 14 bases between them. The CDR3 spells CASSWAGERYGYTF. The CDR3 DNA is TGTGCCAGCAGTTGGGCAGGGGAACGATATGGCTACACCTTC.

CDR3: CASRETGALETQYF. The CDR3 region has the DNA TGTGCCAGCAGGGAGACAGGGGCGTTAGAGACCCAGTACTTC. The rearrangement joins TRBV2 to TRBJ2-5; 8 nucleotides match TRBD1. Trimming removed 6 bases from V and 4 bases from J; junction bases left unmatched: 7. The CDR3 consists of 14 residues. Per germline, CDR1 SNHLY and CDR2 FYNNEI.

This clonotype was found a few times. The rearrangement links TRBV20-1 to TRBJ2-5, with TRBD2 as a possible D gene (5 bases). V shed 0 bases and J shed 1 base, with 21 bases lying between them. There are 18 residues in the CDR3. The germline CDR1 and CDR2 sequences are DFQATT and SNEGSKA (reference sequence). The CDR3 spells CSARDPNRGRGTQETQYF. For the CDR3, the DNA is TGCAGTGCTAGAGATCCGAACCGGGGTAGAGGAACCCAAGAGACCCAGTACTTC.

The CDR3 DNA is TGTGCCAGTCGCGGGCTAGCGGGAGGCTCGAGCTCCTACAATGAGCAGTTCTTC. Translating it yields CASRGLAGGSSSYNEQFF. The chain uses TRBV12-3 or TRBV12-4 and TRBJ2-1; 11 nucleotides agree with TRBD2. The CDR3 runs to 18 residues. Trimming cost V 9 bases and J 0 bases; bases outside gene matches: 13.

This rearrangement joins TRBV10-3 to TRBJ1-5; 7 bases fit TRBD1. Trimming at V came to 10 bases and at J to 7 bases, leaving 10 bases not matched to a gene. Germline CDR1 and CDR2: ENHRY and SYGVKD. The CDR3 runs to 13 residues. The CDR3 sequence is CATTTGMGQPQHF. The CDR3, as DNA: TGTGCCACCACGACAGGGATGGGGCAGCCCCAGCATTTT.

The chain recombines TRBV20-1 with TRBJ1-5; perhaps TRBD1 as D (6 bases). This CDR3 has 15 amino acids. Germline V gene data show CDR1 as DFQATT and CDR2 as SNEGSKA (reference sequence). Deletions cut 4 bases from V and 4 bases from J, with 17 bases between. The CDR3 reads CSAIPGTRVNQPQHF. In DNA form, the CDR3 reads TGCAGTGCTATTCCCGGGACAAGGGTTAATCAGCCCCAGCATTTT.

In this sample, this clonotype turned up a few times. The rearrangement links TRBV7-2 to TRBJ2-7; D possibly matches TRBD1 or TRBD2 (6 bases each). The germline CDR1 and CDR2 sequences are SGHTA and FQGNSA. CDR3 length: 14 amino acids. The ends were cut back, 6 bases at V and 4 bases at J, with 16 bases in the middle. In DNA form, the CDR3 reads TGTGCCAGCAGACCTGGGGGGCCGGTTTACGAGCAGTACTTC. Amino acids: CASRPGGPVYEQYF.

As to this clonotype: The junction does not match germline at one end; this may be a read error. The gene calls are TRBV7-7 and TRBJ2-3; D ambiguous. CDR3 length: 15 amino acids. Germline V gene sequence: CDR1 SSHAT, CDR2 FNYEAQ (reference sequence). The CDR3 region has the DNA TGTGTCAGCAGCTCTTCCGGGTACAGAACAGATACGCAGTATTTT. Amino acids: CVSSSSGYRTDTQYF. Full variable domain (outside the CDR3, taken from reference TRBV7-7 and TRBJ2-3): GAGVSQSPRYKVTKRGQDVTLRCDPISSHATLYWYQQALGQGPEFLTYFNYEAQPDKSGLPSDRFSAERPEGSISTLTIQRTEQRDSAMYRCVSSSSGYRTDTQYFGPGTRLTVL.

This clonotype was seen at least ten times. The rearrangement links TRBV5-1 to TRBJ2-1; the D gene is possibly TRBD2 (5 bases). V was clipped by 4 bases and J by 4 bases, with 18 bases between them. The length of the CDR3 is 16 residues. From germline, CDR1 is SGHRS and CDR2 YFSETQ. The CDR3 reads CASSASKMIGYNEQFF. CDR3 nucleotides: TGCGCCAGCAGCGCTAGCAAAATGATTGGGTACAATGAGCAGTTCTTC. The complete variable domain, with remaining parts taken from reference TRBV5-1 and TRBJ2-1, reads KAGVTQTPRYLIKTRGQQVTLSCSPISGHRSVSWYQQTPGQGLQFLFEYFSETQRNKGNFPGRFSGRQFSNSRSEMNVSTLELGDSALYLCASSASKMIGYNEQFFGPGTRLTVL.

Turning to this clonotype: One base away lies a much larger clone, so this may be a sequencing read error. The V and J genes are TRBV12-3 or TRBV12-4 and TRBJ2-1; TRBD1 or TRBD2 may be the D gene (6 bases each). This CDR3 has 13 amino acids. CDR3 in DNA: TGTACCAGCAGTTTAGGGGGGCGAGATGAGCAGTTCTTC. Protein product: CTSSLGGRDEQFF.

The gene calls are TRBV28 and TRBJ2-5, with D perhaps matching TRBD1 or TRBD2 (6 bases each). The CDR3 has 15 residues. Trimming took 5 bases from V and 5 from J, leaving 18 bases between them. Germline V gene lookup returns CDR1 MDHEN and CDR2 SYDVKM. The CDR3 DNA is TGTGCCAGCAGTCCCAGGTGGGGGGCTAGGGAGACCCAGTACTTC. Encoded protein: CASSPRWGARETQYF.

The J gene is TRBJ2-7, the V gene TRBV10-3, with D maybe TRBD1 (6 bases). The V end lost 9 bases, the J end lost 4 bases, and 13 bases lay between the germline ends. In germline, CDR1 is ENHRY, CDR2 SYGVKD. The CDR3 has 12 amino acids. CDR3 sequence: CAIQGDGYEQYF. CDR3 nucleotides: TGTGCCATACAGGGTGACGGGTACGAGCAGTACTTC.